This is a list of T cell receptor beta chains from one sample in a study of OX40 agonist ivuxolimab in advanced cancers. The assay was immunoSEQ multiplex PCR, and TCRdb's table has in-frame clones only and misses some. The top ten hold around 1.1% of the sample, which has 45,000 or so clones, 88% seen once. The material sequenced was CD4+ or CD8+ T cells sorted from blood, taken in a trial of the OX40 agonist ivuxolimab. The receptors derive from an adult with an advanced solid tumor such as melanoma, head and neck, liver or kidney cancer. Each CDR3 is given with its conserved first and last residue. A D gene is named only where the DNA matches it firmly. Size is stated for part of the rows, as once, few or many counts, or as a class when the clone is expanded.

V,D,size,J,CDR3,DNA
TRBV19,.,.,TRBJ1-3,CASSMGRQHSGNTIYF,TGTGCCAGTAGTATGGGGCGACAGCACTCTGGAAACACCATATATTTT
TRBV28,TRBD2,.,TRBJ2-7,CASSGGTSGRYYEQYF,TGTGCCAGCAGTGGAGGGACTAGCGGGAGATACTACGAGCAGTACTTC
TRBV11-2,.,once,TRBJ2-5,CASSLDWNRETQYF,TGTGCCAGCAGCTTAGATTGGAACAGGGAGACCCAGTACTTC
TRBV14,.,.,TRBJ2-1,CASSQAGDLLTYNEQFF,TGTGCCAGCAGCCAAGCCGGAGACCTACTGACCTACAATGAGCAGTTCTTC
TRBV28,.,once,TRBJ2-2,CASSVGNTGELFF,TGTGCCAGCAGTGTTGGGAACACCGGGGAGCTGTTTTTT
TRBV18,.,few,TRBJ1-5,CASSPPEASNQPQHF,TGTGCCAGCTCACCGCCCGAAGCGAGCAATCAGCCCCAGCATTTT
TRBV5-5,.,once,TRBJ1-5,CASSRTDGQPQHF,TGTGCCAGCAGTCGGACGGACGGTCAGCCCCAGCATTTT
TRBV7-2,.,.,TRBJ1-1,CASSVSGEDTEAFF,TGTGCCAGCAGCGTATCAGGGGAGGACACTGAAGCTTTCTTT
TRBV7-3,TRBD1,few,TRBJ1-1,CASSRDRGEAFF,TGTGCCAGCAGCCGAGACAGGGGAGAAGCTTTCTTT
TRBV19,TRBD1,once,TRBJ2-1,CASSDRGVNNEQFF,TGTGCCAGTAGCGACAGGGGGGTCAACAATGAGCAGTTCTTC
TRBV4-3,TRBD2,few,TRBJ2-1,CASSQDMLAGEPYSYNEQFF,TGCGCCAGCAGCCAAGACATGCTAGCGGGAGAGCCCTACTCCTACAATGAGCAGTTCTTC
TRBV6-6,.,.,TRBJ2-7,CASSARQVSEQYF,TGTGCCAGCAGCGCTCGACAGGTTTCCGAGCAGTACTTC
TRBV18,TRBD2,.,TRBJ2-3,CASSPLAPSTDTQYF,TGTGCCAGCTCGCCACTAGCGCCGAGCACAGATACGCAGTATTTT
TRBV28,TRBD2,.,TRBJ2-7,CASRAGVNEQYF,TGTGCCAGCAGGGCGGGGGTTAACGAGCAGTACTTC
TRBV28,TRBD1,.,TRBJ1-6,CASSFPGTGNSPLHF,TGTGCCAGCAGTTTTCCCGGGACAGGGAATTCACCCCTCCACTTT
TRBV6-6,.,once,TRBJ1-1,CASSGRDLNTEAFF,TGTGCCAGCAGTGGCAGGGACTTGAACACTGAAGCTTTCTTT